These T cell receptor beta chains were read from a single sample in a study of shared clonotypes between healthy human individuals. The data were produced by immunoSEQ multiplex PCR, yet TCRdb's version contains in-frame clones alone and is incomplete. The table shows a few million clones, with roughly 92% occurring only once. The sequencing sample was made of naive CD4+ T cells sorted from blood. The receptors derive from a man between 18 and 29 years old in good health. CDR3s include the opening cysteine and the closing phenylalanine or tryptophan. The order of the fields is CDR3 length, clone size, V gene, D gene, J gene, CDR3 protein, CDR3 DNA. D genes are given only for firm matches. Not all rows give a size; the values are once, few, many and, for expanded clones, a class.

length: 15
size: .
V: TRBV5-1
D: TRBD1
J: TRBJ2-7
CDR3: CASSLGPGQFYEQYF
DNA: TGCGCCAGCAGCTTGGGACCGGGACAGTTCTACGAGCAGTACTTC

length: 11
size: once
V: TRBV29-1
D: .
J: TRBJ2-5
CDR3: CSGEGPETQYF
DNA: TGCAGCGGCGAAGGGCCGGAGACCCAGTACTTC

length: 14
size: .
V: TRBV19
D: .
J: TRBJ2-2
CDR3: CASCGRSNTGELFF
DNA: TGTGCCAGTTGTGGACGGAGCAACACCGGGGAGCTGTTTTTT

length: 19
size: .
V: TRBV12-2
D: .
J: TRBJ2-7
CDR3: CASRLVSVGTSLLSYEQYF
DNA: TGTGCAAGTCGCTTAGTTTCGGTGGGGACTTCCTTATTATCCTACGAGCAGTACTTC

length: 13
size: .
V: TRBV27
D: .
J: TRBJ2-5
CDR3: CASSFSFLETQYF
DNA: TGTGCCAGCAGTTTCAGTTTTTTAGAGACCCAGTACTTC

length: 15
size: once
V: TRBV5-4
D: TRBD2
J: TRBJ2-7
CDR3: CASSPGTSGHDEQYF
DNA: TGTGCCAGCAGCCCGGGGACTAGCGGACATGACGAGCAGTACTTC

length: 14
size: few
V: TRBV11-3
D: .
J: TRBJ1-1
CDR3: CASSSGTINTEAFF
DNA: TGTGCCAGCAGCTCGGGCACTATCAACACTGAAGCTTTCTTT

length: 13
size: .
V: TRBV19
D: TRBD1
J: TRBJ1-1
CDR3: CASSKTGWTEAFF
DNA: TGTGCCAGTAGTAAGACAGGGTGGACTGAAGCTTTCTTT

length: 15
size: once
V: TRBV7-8
D: .
J: TRBJ2-2
CDR3: CASSEGQRLTGELFF
DNA: TGTGCCAGCAGCGAGGGACAACGGCTGACCGGGGAGCTGTTTTTT

length: 19
size: .
V: TRBV21-1
D: .
J: TRBJ2-7
CDR3: CASSKVVLAGHIGTYEQYF
DNA: TGTGCCAGCAGCAAAGTCGTGCTAGCGGGCCATATCGGTACCTACGAGCAGTACTTC

length: 16
size: .
V: TRBV2
D: TRBD2
J: TRBJ2-5
CDR3: CASSEREGGERETQYF
DNA: TGTGCCAGCAGTGAACGGGAGGGGGGGGAACGTGAGACCCAGTACTTC

length: 16
size: .
V: TRBV5-1
D: .
J: TRBJ2-2
CDR3: CASRNSGNANTGELFF
DNA: TGCGCCAGCAGGAACAGTGGAAACGCGAACACCGGGGAGCTGTTTTTT

length: 14
size: .
V: TRBV7-9
D: .
J: TRBJ2-1
CDR3: CASSYRSLYNEQFF
DNA: TGTGCCAGCAGCTATAGGAGCCTCTACAATGAGCAGTTCTTC

length: 15
size: .
V: TRBV7-9
D: .
J: TRBJ1-3
CDR3: CASSLAAGTGNTIYF
DNA: TGTGCCAGCAGCTTAGCGGCAGGGACTGGAAACACCATATATTTT

length: 16
size: .
V: TRBV6-1
D: TRBD2
J: TRBJ2-7
CDR3: CASSDVTSGSNHEQYF
DNA: TGTGCCAGCAGTGATGTGACTAGCGGGAGTAACCACGAGCAGTACTTC

length: 15
size: .
V: TRBV11-2
D: TRBD1
J: TRBJ2-3
CDR3: CASSPGQGASDTQYF
DNA: TGTGCCAGCAGTCCGGGACAGGGGGCCTCAGATACGCAGTATTTT

length: 15
size: .
V: TRBV5-1
D: TRBD1
J: TRBJ2-1
CDR3: CASSLPRTGNNEQFF
DNA: TGCGCCAGCAGCCTACCTCGGACAGGGAACAATGAGCAGTTCTTC

length: 13
size: once
V: TRBV9
D: .
J: TRBJ2-2
CDR3: CASSVGPPGELFF
DNA: TGTGCCAGCAGCGTAGGCCCTCCCGGGGAGCTGTTTTTT

length: 14
size: once
V: TRBV7-9
D: .
J: TRBJ1-4
CDR3: CASSLGVTNEKLFF
DNA: TGTGCCAGCAGCTTAGGGGTGACTAATGAAAAACTGTTTTTT

length: 14
size: .
V: TRBV29-1
D: TRBD1
J: TRBJ2-3
CDR3: CSVTDRGLADTQYF
DNA: TGCAGCGTGACGGACAGGGGTCTTGCAGATACGCAGTATTTT

length: 17
size: .
V: TRBV27
D: TRBD2
J: TRBJ2-5
CDR3: CASSFGLAGIGRETQYF
DNA: TGTGCCAGCAGTTTCGGGCTAGCGGGGATCGGGCGGGAGACCCAGTACTTC

length: 14
size: .
V: TRBV5-6
D: TRBD1
J: TRBJ1-2
CDR3: CASRPWQGAYGYTF
DNA: TGTGCCAGCAGACCTTGGCAGGGGGCCTATGGCTACACCTTC

length: 15
size: .
V: TRBV5-1
D: TRBD1
J: TRBJ2-7
CDR3: CASSLGQGETREQYF
DNA: TGCGCCAGCAGCTTAGGACAGGGGGAGACGAGGGAGCAGTACTTC

length: 11
size: once
V: TRBV18
D: .
J: TRBJ2-1
CDR3: CASSFLNEQFF
DNA: TGTGCCAGCTCGTTCCTAAATGAGCAGTTCTTC

length: 14
size: .
V: TRBV6-1
D: .
J: TRBJ1-6
CDR3: CASSVGGDNSPLHF
DNA: TGTGCCAGCAGTGTTGGGGGGGATAATTCACCCCTCCACTTT

length: 16
size: .
V: TRBV19
D: .
J: TRBJ2-3
CDR3: CASSMGRQKSPDTQYF
DNA: TGTGCCAGTAGTATGGGACGTCAAAAATCTCCAGATACGCAGTATTTT

length: 16
size: .
V: TRBV18
D: TRBD1
J: TRBJ1-4
CDR3: CASSPYGTGVNEKLFF
DNA: TGTGCCAGCTCACCATACGGGACAGGCGTGAATGAAAAACTGTTTTTT

length: 14
size: .
V: TRBV5-1
D: .
J: TRBJ2-5
CDR3: CASRFPGLQETQYF
DNA: TGCGCCAGCAGGTTCCCGGGCCTCCAAGAGACCCAGTACTTC

length: 15
size: .
V: TRBV6-1
D: .
J: TRBJ1-5
CDR3: CASSEGPVEGQPQHF
DNA: TGTGCCAGCAGTGAGGGACCTGTGGAGGGACAGCCCCAGCATTTT

length: 16
size: once
V: TRBV11-2
D: TRBD1
J: TRBJ1-1
CDR3: CASSHFWTGKSTEAFF
DNA: TGTGCCAGCAGCCATTTTTGGACAGGGAAAAGTACTGAAGCTTTCTTT

length: 15
size: .
V: TRBV12-1
D: .
J: TRBJ1-4
CDR3: CASSGGDRPNEKLFF
DNA: TGTGCCAGCAGCGGGGGGGACAGGCCGAATGAAAAACTGTTTTTT